This T cell receptor beta chain was retrieved from a study of Graves' ophthalmopathy and Graves' hyperthyroidism. Study as a whole: Peripheral blood was gathered at first diagnosis, ahead of any treatment whatsoever. The study, taken as a whole, reports: Most expanded thyroid clonotypes above 0.001 frequency also appeared in blood. From stable hyperthyroidism, ophthalmopathy was separated by a 13-signature model with 85% to 90% sensitivity and approximately 84% specificity. With just over 70% sensitivity and over 72% specificity, the model predicted ophthalmopathy progression.

The CDR3 loop spans 16 amino acids. Germline values: CDR1 SNHLY, CDR2 FYNNEI. The V end was cut by 6 bases, the J end by 3 bases, with 21 bases between. RNA transcripts served as template for amplifying TCR beta CDR3 sequences. Second-round multiplex PCR followed a first-round RT-PCR using HTBI primers. One entry per CDR3 protein results from TCRdb running MiXCR on the multiplex PCR reads. The sample lists 650,000 to 900,000 distinct CDR3 sequences, 35% to 50% occurring once. This clonotype has more than one count but fewer than ten. Its specificity is not known. Sequencing was carried out using peripheral blood. This clonotype was obtained from an adult man with Graves' ophthalmopathy. The chain uses TRBV2 and TRBJ2-7, with D unclear. As DNA, the CDR3 is TGTGCCAGCAGCTTAGGGTCTGACAACAAGGACTACGAGCAGTACTTC. Its protein is CASSLGSDNKDYEQYF. The full variable domain, rest sourced from reference TRBV2 and TRBJ2-7, is EPEVTQTPSHQVTQMGQEVILRCVPISNHLYFYWYRQILGQKVEFLVSFYNNEISEKSEIFDDQFSVERPDGSNFTLKIRSTKLEDSAMYFCASSLGSDNKDYEQYFGPGTRLTVT.